Here is one T cell receptor (beta chain) with its context. Generated by immunoSEQ multiplex PCR, the TCRdb table keeps only in-frame clones and is missing some. The sample includes around 120,000 clones, approximately 90% of them seen just once. This sample was included in a study of T cell responses to AZD1222 COVID-19 vaccine. For the study at large: Second-dose recipients at about 4 or about 12 weeks were treated as one pooled group.

The CDR3 length is 16 residues. The ends lost 3 bases at V and 0 bases at J; junction bases unmatched: 3. Per the germline V gene, CDR1 is SGHTA and CDR2 is FQGNSA. The source material was peripheral blood, sampled on day 0 of AZD1222 vaccination. The sequence was collected from an adult in good health. The chain employs TRBV7-2 and TRBJ1-4, with 8 positions matching TRBD1. CDR3 sequence reads: CASSFRGQATNEKLFF. In DNA, the CDR3 is TGTGCCAGCAGCTTCAGGGGGCAAGCAACTAATGAAAAACTGTTTTTT.